This T cell receptor (beta chain) stems from a study of OX40 agonist ivuxolimab in advanced cancers. Background on the study: The drug used for patients, ivuxolimab, was an agonistic anti-OX40 (CD134) antibody.

Trimming removed 4 bases from V and 4 bases from J, with 17 bases in between. This CDR3 spans 15 amino acids. Germline V gene data show CDR1 as SGHNT and CDR2 as YYREEE (reference sequence). Produced via immunoSEQ multiplex PCR; TCRdb's table is partial and in-frame only. The table includes 60,000 to 75,000 clones, almost 95% detected once. This specimen consisted of CD4+ or CD8+ T cells sorted from blood, obtained in a trial of the OX40 agonist ivuxolimab. The receptor was derived from an adult with an advanced solid tumor such as melanoma, head and neck, liver or kidney cancer. The chain recombines TRBV5-4 with TRBJ2-5; D gene ambiguous. CDR3: CASSRSWGERETQYF. CDR3 sequence (DNA): TGTGCCAGCAGCCGGTCGTGGGGTGAGCGAGAGACCCAGTACTTC. Full variable domain (outside the CDR3, taken from reference TRBV5-4 and TRBJ2-5): ETGVTQSPTHLIKTRGQQVTLRCSSQSGHNTVSWYQQALGQGPQFIFQYYREEENGRGNFPPRFSGLQFPNYSSELNVNALELDDSALYLCASSRSWGERETQYFGPGTRLLVL.